Below are 10 T cell receptor beta chains sequenced from a single sample in a study of blood T cell repertoires in COVID-19. TCRdb keeps only in-frame clones here, not all; method: immunoSEQ multiplex PCR. The sample consists of about 68,000 clones, 70% to 80% of them appearing once. Sequenced sample: peripheral blood. The origin of the receptors is a human donor in a cohort sampled during active COVID-19.

This sequence joins TRBV6-2 or TRBV6-3 and TRBJ1-4; D unclear. Germline V lookup: CDR1 MNHEY, CDR2 SVGEGT. The CDR3 spans 13 residues. The V end was cut by 6 bases, the J end by 5 bases, with 10 bases between. This chain's CDR3 is CASSQTGNEKLFF. The DNA for the CDR3 is TGTGCCAGCAGCCAGACCGGGAATGAAAAACTGTTTTTT.

The chain is built from TRBV6-4 and TRBJ2-1; 9 bases agree with TRBD1. V gave up 6 bases and J gave up 5 bases; unmatched junction bases: 8. The CDR3 runs to 15 residues. CDR1 and CDR2 from the germline V gene are MRHNA and SNTAGT. The CDR3 region is CASRTPGQGHNEQFF. The CDR3 DNA is TGTGCCAGCAGGACCCCGGGACAGGGCCACAATGAGCAGTTCTTC.

The V call is TRBV11-2, the J call TRBJ2-3; the match to TRBD2 covers 10 bases. The length of the CDR3 is 14 residues. V shed 3 bases and J 4 bases; nucleotides not matched to a gene: 1. The germline V gene encodes CDR1 SGHAT and CDR2 FQNNGV. CDR3 nucleotides: TGTGCCAGCAGCTTTCTAGCGGGGGCAGATACGCAGTATTTT. Its protein is CASSFLAGADTQYF.

J is TRBJ2-7 and V is TRBV19; a possible D gene is TRBD2 (5 bases). Germline V gives CDR1 LNHDA, CDR2 SQIVND (reference sequence). V lost 6 bases and J lost 2, with 11 bases in between. CDR3 length: 13 residues. DNA for the CDR3: TGTGCCAGTAGCCCGCCGGGGACCTACGAGCAGTACTTC. This codes for CASSPPGTYEQYF.

This clone was seen a handful of times. The gene calls are TRBV6-5 and TRBJ1-1, with 8 bases aligning to TRBD1. The V and J ends lost 10 bases and 2 bases, in that order; junction bases with no gene match: 12. The germline gives CDR1 MNHEY, CDR2 SVGAGI. This CDR3 contains 15 residues. The CDR3 protein is CAINDPGQVNTEAFF. CDR3 bases: TGTGCCATTAACGATCCGGGACAGGTCAACACTGAAGCTTTCTTT.

This chain links TRBV2 with TRBJ1-1; D possibly corresponds to TRBD1 (5 bases). The germline CDR1 and CDR2 sequences are SNHLY and FYNNEI. V was clipped by 5 bases and J by 0 bases, with 13 bases between them. The CDR3 covers 15 residues. The CDR3 coding sequence is TGTGCCAGCAGTTCATCAGGGATAATGAACACTGAAGCTTTCTTT. Encoded protein: CASSSSGIMNTEAFF.

The chain uses TRBV19 and TRBJ2-3; TRBD1 might be the D (5 bases). CDR1 and CDR2 (germline): LNHDA, SQIVND (reference sequence). Trimming left V 5 bases short and J 2 bases short, with 8 bases between. This CDR3 contains 13 residues. The CDR3: CASSGANTDTQYF. In nucleotides, the CDR3 is TGTGCCAGTAGTGGGGCCAACACAGATACGCAGTATTTT.

The rearrangement joins TRBV4-3 to TRBJ2-4; 10 bases are shared with TRBD2. CDR3 size: 20 residues. The germline V gene encodes CDR1 LGHNA and CDR2 YSLEER. The trim removed 7 bases at V and 0 bases at J, leaving 18 bases unmatched. CDR3 region: CASNFKMRPSGRLAKNIQYF. CDR3 sequence (DNA): TGCGCCAGCAACTTTAAGATGCGGCCTAGCGGGAGATTAGCCAAAAACATTCAGTACTTC.

The chain recombines TRBV10-3 with TRBJ2-3; TRBD1 matches at 11 bases. This CDR3 is built from 17 residues. CDR1 is ENHRY and CDR2 is SYGVKD in the germline V gene. The J segment lost 3 bases and the V segment lost 6 bases, leaving 11 bases of the junction unmatched. CDR3 nucleotides: TGTGCCATCAGAGCCCATACGGGACAGGGGGTGACAGATACGCAGTATTTT. Translation gives CAIRAHTGQGVTDTQYF.

The chain carries TRBV11-2 and TRBJ2-1, with 14 bases aligning to TRBD2. J lost 9 bases, V lost 6 bases, and 4 bases had no gene match. The CDR3 runs 14 residues. The V gene's germline CDR1 is SGHAT and CDR2 FQNNGV. CDR3 region: CASRPGLAGAEQFF. CDR3 in DNA: TGTGCCAGCAGGCCGGGACTAGCGGGAGCTGAGCAGTTCTTC.